This record looks at one TCR beta chain sequence and its context. Its specificity is not known. The entry originates in a study of cytomegalovirus exposure and HLA in healthy donors. Study as a whole: Unique TCR beta sequences numbering over 100 million came from about 179 million T cells in an earlier analysis. Findings and caveats of the study: Specific recognition of CMV antigens was confirmed in vitro for three chains (all CMV-associated). Earlier findings revealed that most TCR beta V segments proved productive either about 87% or about 30% of the time.

The PCR contained 60 Vbeta and 13 Jbeta primers. The method was immunoSEQ multiplex PCR; TCRdb's version includes in-frame clones alone and lacks a portion of them. The repertoire holds some 150,000 clones, around 82% seen once, with about 3.4% in the top ten. The germline V gene encodes CDR1 MNHEY and CDR2 SVGAGI. The V end lost 6 bases, the J end lost 2 bases, and 13 bases lay between the germline ends. This CDR3 spans 14 amino acids. The rearrangement joins TRBV6-5 to TRBJ1-2; weak D call: TRBD1 (6 bases). Sequenced: PBMCs. The receptor was isolated from a young man in good health and CMV-seropositive. The CDR3 DNA reads TGTGCCAGCAGCCCGACAGGATTCAACTATGGCTACACCTTC. Its translation is CASSPTGFNYGYTF.